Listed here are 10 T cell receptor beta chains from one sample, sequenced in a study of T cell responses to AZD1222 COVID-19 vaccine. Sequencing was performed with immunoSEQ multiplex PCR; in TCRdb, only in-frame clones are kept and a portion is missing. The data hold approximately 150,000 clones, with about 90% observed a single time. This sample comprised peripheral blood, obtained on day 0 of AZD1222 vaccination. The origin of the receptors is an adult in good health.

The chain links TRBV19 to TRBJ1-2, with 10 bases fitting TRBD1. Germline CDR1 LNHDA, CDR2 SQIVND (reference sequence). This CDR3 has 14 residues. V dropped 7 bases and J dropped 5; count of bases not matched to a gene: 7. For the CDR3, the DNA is TGTGCCAGTACCCTGACAGGGGGCGGGTATGGCTACACCTTC. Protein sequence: CASTLTGGGYGYTF.

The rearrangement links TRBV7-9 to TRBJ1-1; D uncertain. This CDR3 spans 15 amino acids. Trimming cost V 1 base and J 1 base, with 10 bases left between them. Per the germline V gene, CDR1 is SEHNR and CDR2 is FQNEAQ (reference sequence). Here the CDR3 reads CASSLGGEGNTEAFF. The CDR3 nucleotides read TGTGCCAGCAGCTTAGGTGGGGAGGGGAACACTGAAGCTTTCTTT.

The CDR3 protein is CASRPGNSLTGELFF. As DNA, the CDR3 is TGCGCCAGCAGGCCTGGGAACAGCCTTACCGGGGAGCTGTTTTTT. The chain recombines TRBV5-1 with TRBJ2-2, with no clear D. Trimming pared 5 bases from V and 5 bases from J, leaving 16 bases between. The CDR3 covers 15 residues. Germline lookup yields CDR1 SGHRS and CDR2 YFSETQ.

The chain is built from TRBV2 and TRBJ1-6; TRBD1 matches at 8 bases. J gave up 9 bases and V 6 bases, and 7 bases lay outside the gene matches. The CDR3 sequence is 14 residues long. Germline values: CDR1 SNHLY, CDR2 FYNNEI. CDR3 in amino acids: CASRTGEWGSPLHF. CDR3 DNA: TGTGCCAGCAGGACAGGGGAATGGGGTTCACCCCTCCACTTT. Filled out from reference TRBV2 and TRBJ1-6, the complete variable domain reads EPEVTQTPSHQVTQMGQEVILRCVPISNHLYFYWYRQILGQKVEFLVSFYNNEISEKSEIFDDQFSVERPDGSNFTLKIRSTKLEDSAMYFCASRTGEWGSPLHFGNGTRLTVT.

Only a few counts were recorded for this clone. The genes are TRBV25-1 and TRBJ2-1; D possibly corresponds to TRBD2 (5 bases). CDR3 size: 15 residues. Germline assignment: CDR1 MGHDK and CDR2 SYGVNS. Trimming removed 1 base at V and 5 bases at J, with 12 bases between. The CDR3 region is CASSEWDTGDNEQFF. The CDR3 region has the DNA TGTGCCAGCAGTGAATGGGATACCGGGGACAATGAGCAGTTCTTC.

This CDR3 is CASSYSLGGQPTDTQYF. In nucleotides, the CDR3 is TGTGCCAGCAGTTACTCCCTTGGGGGACAGCCCACAGATACGCAGTATTTT. V and J are TRBV6-2 or TRBV6-3 and TRBJ2-3; 7 bases fit TRBD1. The junction had 8 bases not matched to a gene; V was cut back by 0 bases and J by 2 bases. Germline V gene data show CDR1 as MNHEY and CDR2 as SVGEGT. CDR3 length: 17 amino acids.

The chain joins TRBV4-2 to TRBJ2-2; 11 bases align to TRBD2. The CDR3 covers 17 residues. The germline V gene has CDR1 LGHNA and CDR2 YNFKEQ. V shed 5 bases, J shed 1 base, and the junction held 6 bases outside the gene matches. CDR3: CASSSGLAGGNTGELFF. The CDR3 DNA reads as TGTGCCAGCAGCTCGGGTCTAGCGGGGGGGAACACCGGGGAGCTGTTTTTT.

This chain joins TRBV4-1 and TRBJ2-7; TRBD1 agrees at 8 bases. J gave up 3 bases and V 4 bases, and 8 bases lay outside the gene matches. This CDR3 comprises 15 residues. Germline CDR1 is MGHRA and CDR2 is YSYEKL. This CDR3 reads CASSPDPGQVYEQYF. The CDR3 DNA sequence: TGCGCCAGCAGCCCCGACCCGGGACAGGTCTACGAGCAGTACTTC.

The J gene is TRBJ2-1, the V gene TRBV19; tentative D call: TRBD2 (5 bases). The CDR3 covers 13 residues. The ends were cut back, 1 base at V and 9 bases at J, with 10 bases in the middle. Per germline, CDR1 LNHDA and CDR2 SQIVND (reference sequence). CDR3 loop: CASSIAGRGEQFF. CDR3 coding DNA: TGTGCCAGTAGTATAGCGGGCCGGGGTGAGCAGTTCTTC.

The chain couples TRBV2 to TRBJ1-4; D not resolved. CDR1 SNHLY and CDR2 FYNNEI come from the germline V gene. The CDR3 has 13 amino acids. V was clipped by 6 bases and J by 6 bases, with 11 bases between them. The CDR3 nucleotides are TGTGCCAGCAGGCCCGATGGGGATGAAAAACTGTTTTTT. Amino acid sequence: CASRPDGDEKLFF.